Following are 7 T cell receptor beta chains from one sample sequenced in a study of blood T cell repertoires in COVID-19. The protocol was immunoSEQ multiplex PCR, while the TCRdb copy is restricted to in-frame clones and leaves out a portion. This sample carries roughly 350,000 clones, about 87% of them seen once, and the ten largest clones take more than 5%. Sequenced input: peripheral blood. The source of these receptors is a woman between 45 and 65 years old with COVID-19, enrolled during active disease.

The rearrangement links TRBV4-3 to TRBJ2-5, with a weak D call TRBD2 (6 bases). Germline V gives CDR1 LGHNA, CDR2 YSLEER. The CDR3 sequence is 16 residues long. Trimming shortened V by 4 bases and J by 5 bases, and 20 bases separated the two germline ends. The CDR3 region has the DNA TGCGCCAGCAGCCCTTCCAGACTAGTAGGTTTGGAGACCCAGTACTTC. Residues: CASSPSRLVGLETQYF.

The rearrangement joins TRBV5-1 to TRBJ2-3, with 9 bases matching TRBD2. CDR3 length: 16 amino acids. V was pared by 2 bases and J by 5 bases, with 9 bases of the junction left unmatched. Germline V CDR1 and CDR2: SGHRS, YFSETQ. CDR3 in amino acids: CASSLIAGAAQDTQYF. As DNA, the CDR3 is TGCGCCAGCAGCTTAATAGCGGGAGCGGCACAAGATACGCAGTATTTT.

The CDR3 spells CASSPGTGGYEQYF. The CDR3 region has the DNA TGTGCCAGCTCTCCCGGGACAGGAGGCTACGAGCAGTACTTC. This chain connects TRBV7-2 to TRBJ2-7; 8 nucleotides agree with TRBD1. The V gene's germline CDR1 is SGHTA and CDR2 FQGNSA. This CDR3 is built from 14 residues. J lost 3 bases, V lost 8 bases, and 9 bases had no gene match.

In its sample, this clone was seen once. The chain links TRBV20-1 to TRBJ2-5; D perhaps matches TRBD1 (5 bases). The CDR3 extends over 11 amino acids. Trimming took off 3 bases at V and 5 bases at J, with 7 bases between the two ends. The germline gives CDR1 DFQATT, CDR2 SNEGSKA (reference sequence). The CDR3 DNA is TGCAGTGCTAGGAAGGGGGAGACCCAGTACTTC. This sequence encodes CSARKGETQYF.

V and J are TRBV24-1 and TRBJ2-7, with 12 bases identical to TRBD2. With V trimmed by 1 base and J by 4 bases, 16 bases remained unmatched. The length of the CDR3 is 20 residues. CDR1 is KGHDR and CDR2 is SFDVKD in the germline V gene. This chain's CDR3 is CATSDFRRRTWTSGKYEQYF. DNA of the CDR3: TGTGCCACCAGTGATTTTAGGAGGCGGACTTGGACTAGCGGGAAATACGAGCAGTACTTC.

J is TRBJ2-1 and V is TRBV4-3, with 7 bases matching TRBD2. In germline, CDR1 is LGHNA, CDR2 YSLEER. The length of the CDR3 is 17 residues. The ends lost 4 bases at V and 6 bases at J; junction bases unmatched: 15. The CDR3 here is CASSPTPSGIGGNEQFF. CDR3 in DNA: TGCGCCAGCAGCCCAACCCCCAGCGGGATCGGTGGCAATGAGCAGTTCTTC.

The V call is TRBV6-1, the J call TRBJ1-5, with TRBD1 identical over 7 bases. The CDR3 consists of 16 residues. The trim removed 0 bases at V and 4 bases at J, leaving 6 bases unmatched. Germline CDR1 and CDR2: MNHNS and SASEGT. CDR3 DNA: TGTGCCAGCAGTGAAGCGCCCAACAGGGGTAATCAGCCCCAGCATTTT. This translates into CASSEAPNRGNQPQHF.